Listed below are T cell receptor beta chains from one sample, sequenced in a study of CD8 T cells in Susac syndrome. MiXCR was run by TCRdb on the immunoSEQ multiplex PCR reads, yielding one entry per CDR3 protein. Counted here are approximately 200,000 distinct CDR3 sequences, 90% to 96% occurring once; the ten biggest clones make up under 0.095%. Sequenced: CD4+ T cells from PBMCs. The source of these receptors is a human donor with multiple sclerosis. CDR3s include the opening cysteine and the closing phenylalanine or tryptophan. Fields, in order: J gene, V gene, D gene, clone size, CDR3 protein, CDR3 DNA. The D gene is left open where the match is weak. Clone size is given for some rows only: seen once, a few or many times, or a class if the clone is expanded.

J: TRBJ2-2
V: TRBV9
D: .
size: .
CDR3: CASSVGPNTGELFF
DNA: TGTGCCAGCAGCGTAGGGCCGAACACCGGGGAGCTGTTTTTT

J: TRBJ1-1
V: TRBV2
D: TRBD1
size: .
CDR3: CASIQQGVTEAFF
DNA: TGTGCCAGCATCCAACAGGGGGTCACTGAAGCTTTCTTT

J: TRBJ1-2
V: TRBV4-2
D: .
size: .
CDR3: CASSPPVGGYTF
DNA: TGTGCCAGCAGCCCACCCGTGGGCGGCTACACCTTC

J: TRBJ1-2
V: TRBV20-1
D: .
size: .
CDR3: CSADTNYGYTF
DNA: TGCAGTGCTGATACTAACTATGGCTACACCTTC

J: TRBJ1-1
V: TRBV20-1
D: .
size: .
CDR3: CSASKSSITEAFF
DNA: TGCAGTGCTAGTAAATCCTCAATCACTGAAGCTTTCTTT

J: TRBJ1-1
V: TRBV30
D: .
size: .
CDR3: CAWVEGTTVSLTEAFF
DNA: TGTGCCTGGGTGGAAGGGACAACCGTAAGTCTCACTGAAGCTTTCTTT

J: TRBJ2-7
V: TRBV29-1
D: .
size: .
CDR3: CSVRTVHYEQYF
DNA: TGCAGCGTCCGGACAGTACACTACGAGCAGTACTTC

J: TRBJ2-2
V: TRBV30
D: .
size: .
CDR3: CAWSVPSGELFF
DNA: TGTGCCTGGAGTGTACCCTCAGGGGAGCTGTTTTTT

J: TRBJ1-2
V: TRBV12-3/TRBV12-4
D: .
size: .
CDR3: CASSPGLNYGYTF
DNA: TGTGCCAGCAGTCCGGGACTCAACTATGGCTACACCTTC

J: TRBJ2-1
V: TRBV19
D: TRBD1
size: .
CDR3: CASSNKGQGGISSYNEQFF
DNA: TGTGCCAGTAGCAACAAGGGACAGGGGGGTATAAGTTCCTACAATGAGCAGTTCTTC

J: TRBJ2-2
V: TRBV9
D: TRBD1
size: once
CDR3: CASSAWDSANTGELFF
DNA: TGTGCCAGCAGCGCATGGGACAGCGCGAACACCGGGGAGCTGTTTTTT

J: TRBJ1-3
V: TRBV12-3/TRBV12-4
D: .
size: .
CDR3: CASSASWTLGNTIYF
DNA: TGTGCCAGCAGCGCCAGTTGGACTCTGGGAAACACCATATATTTT

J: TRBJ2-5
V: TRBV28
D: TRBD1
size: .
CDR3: CASSKPGTGGDSSQETQYF
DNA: TGTGCCAGCAGTAAGCCCGGGACAGGTGGGGACAGCTCTCAAGAGACCCAGTACTTC

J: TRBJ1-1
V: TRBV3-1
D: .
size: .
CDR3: CATKVAGRNTEAFF
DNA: TGTGCCACCAAGGTGGCAGGGCGTAACACTGAAGCTTTCTTT

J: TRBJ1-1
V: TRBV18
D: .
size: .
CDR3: CASSVKNTEAFF
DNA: TGTGCCAGCTCAGTCAAGAACACTGAAGCTTTCTTT

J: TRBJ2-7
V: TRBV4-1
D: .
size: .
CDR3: CASSQDRSPLTYEQYF
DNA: TGCGCCAGCAGCCAAGACAGGTCCCCTCTTACCTACGAGCAGTACTTC

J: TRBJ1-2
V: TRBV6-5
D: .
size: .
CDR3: CASGPRGSVGGYTF
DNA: TGTGCCAGCGGACCGAGGGGATCCGTTGGTGGCTACACCTTC

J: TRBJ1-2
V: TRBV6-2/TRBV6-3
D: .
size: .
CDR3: CASSNYGYTF
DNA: TGTGCCAGCTCAAACTATGGCTACACCTTC

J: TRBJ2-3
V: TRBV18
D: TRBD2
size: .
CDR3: CASREGPRPDTQYF
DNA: TGTGCCAGCCGGGAGGGTCCTCGTCCAGATACGCAGTATTTT

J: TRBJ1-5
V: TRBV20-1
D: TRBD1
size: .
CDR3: CSALTGAVGFDQPQHF
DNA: TGCAGTGCGCTTACAGGGGCAGTAGGGTTTGATCAGCCCCAGCATTTT

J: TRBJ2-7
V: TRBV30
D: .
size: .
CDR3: CAWSGQSRSSYEQYF
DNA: TGTGCCTGGAGTGGGCAATCCAGGAGCTCCTACGAGCAGTACTTC

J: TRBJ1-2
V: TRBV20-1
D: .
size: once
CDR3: CSAREGRGGYYGYTF
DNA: TGCAGTGCTAGAGAGGGTCGAGGGGGATACTATGGCTACACCTTC

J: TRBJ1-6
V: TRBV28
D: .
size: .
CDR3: CASGKGTGTRPLHF
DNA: TGTGCCAGCGGGAAGGGGACGGGCACGCGGCCCCTCCACTTT

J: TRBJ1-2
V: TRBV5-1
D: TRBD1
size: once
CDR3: CASRIQGTDYGYTF
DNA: TGCGCCAGCAGAATACAGGGGACGGACTATGGCTACACCTTC

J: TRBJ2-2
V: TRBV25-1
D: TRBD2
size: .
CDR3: CASSDLSGVNTGELFF
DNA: TGTGCCAGCAGTGACCTCAGCGGGGTGAACACCGGGGAGCTGTTTTTT

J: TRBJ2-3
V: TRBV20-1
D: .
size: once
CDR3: CSAISGVPITDTQYF
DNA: TGCAGTGCTATATCTGGGGTTCCAATCACAGATACGCAGTATTTT

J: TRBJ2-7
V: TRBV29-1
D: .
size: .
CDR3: CSVTDGSYEQYF
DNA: TGCAGCGTTACGGACGGCTCCTACGAGCAGTACTTC

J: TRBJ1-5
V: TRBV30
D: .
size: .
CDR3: CAWSDRAGQPQHF
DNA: TGTGCCTGGAGTGACAGGGCTGGACAGCCCCAGCATTTT

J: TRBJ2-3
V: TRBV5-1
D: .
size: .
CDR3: CASSLDAGLNTDTQYF
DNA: TGCGCCAGCAGCTTGGACGCGGGACTCAACACAGATACGCAGTATTTT

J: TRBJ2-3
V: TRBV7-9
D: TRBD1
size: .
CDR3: CASSPTGGLTDTQYF
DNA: TGTGCCAGCAGCCCGACAGGGGGTCTCACAGATACGCAGTATTTT

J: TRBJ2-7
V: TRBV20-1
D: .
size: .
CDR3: CSVTGSYEQYF
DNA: TGCAGTGTAACGGGCTCCTACGAGCAGTACTTC

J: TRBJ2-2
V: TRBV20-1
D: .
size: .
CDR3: CSANRDGGTGELFF
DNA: TGCAGTGCTAACCGGGACGGTGGTACCGGGGAGCTGTTTTTT

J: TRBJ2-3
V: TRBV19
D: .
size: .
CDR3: CASRPPGLRTDTQYF
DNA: TGTGCCAGTAGACCTCCGGGACTTCGCACAGATACGCAGTATTTT

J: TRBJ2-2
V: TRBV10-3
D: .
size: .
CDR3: CAIRESGDTGELFF
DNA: TGTGCCATCAGGGAATCAGGGGACACCGGGGAGCTGTTTTTT

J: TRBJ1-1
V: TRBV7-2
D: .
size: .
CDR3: CASSLIHTEAFF
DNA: TGTGCCAGCAGCTTAATACACACTGAAGCTTTCTTT

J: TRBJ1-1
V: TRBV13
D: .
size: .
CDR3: CASSLNRRDTEAFF
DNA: TGTGCCAGCAGCCTCAATCGTCGGGACACTGAAGCTTTCTTT

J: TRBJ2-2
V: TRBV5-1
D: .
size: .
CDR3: CASSKGLTNTGELFF
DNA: TGCGCCAGCAGCAAGGGACTTACGAACACCGGGGAGCTGTTTTTT

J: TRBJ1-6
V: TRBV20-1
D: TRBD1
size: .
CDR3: CSARGTAYNSPLHF
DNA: TGCAGTGCTAGGGGGACAGCCTATAATTCACCCCTCCACTTT

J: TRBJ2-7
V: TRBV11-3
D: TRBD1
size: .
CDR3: CASSSRQGRDEQYF
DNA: TGTGCCAGCAGCTCCCGACAGGGGCGCGACGAGCAGTACTTC

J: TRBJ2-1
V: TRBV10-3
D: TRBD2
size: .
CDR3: CAISTSAGGAYNEQFF
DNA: TGTGCCATCAGTACCTCAGCGGGGGGCGCGTACAATGAGCAGTTCTTC

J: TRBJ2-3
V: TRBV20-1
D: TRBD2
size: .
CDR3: CSAPSGYPDTQYF
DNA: TGCAGTGCCCCTAGCGGGTACCCAGATACGCAGTATTTT

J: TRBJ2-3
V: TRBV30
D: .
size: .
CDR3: CAWKGGFTDTQYF
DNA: TGTGCCTGGAAGGGAGGTTTCACAGATACGCAGTATTTT

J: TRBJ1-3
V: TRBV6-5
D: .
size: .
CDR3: CASSYPGGNTIYF
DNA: TGTGCCAGCAGTTACCCTGGGGGGAACACCATATATTTT

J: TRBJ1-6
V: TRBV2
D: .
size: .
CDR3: CASSEAGGNNSPLHF
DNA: TGTGCCAGCAGTGAAGCAGGGGGTAATAATTCACCCCTCCACTTT

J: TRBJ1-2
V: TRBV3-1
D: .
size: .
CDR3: CASSQGTGPAGYGYTF
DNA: TGTGCCAGCAGCCAAGGCACAGGGCCCGCTGGCTATGGCTACACCTTC

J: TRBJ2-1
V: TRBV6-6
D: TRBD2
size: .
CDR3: CASRRSGGIYNEQFF
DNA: TGTGCCAGCAGAAGAAGCGGGGGAATCTACAATGAGCAGTTCTTC

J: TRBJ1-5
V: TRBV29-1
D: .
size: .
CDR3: CSVADRDGWNQPQHF
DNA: TGCAGCGTCGCAGACCGGGACGGCTGGAATCAGCCCCAGCATTTT

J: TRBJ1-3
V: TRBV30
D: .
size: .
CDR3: CAWSPFQGPGNTIYF
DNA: TGTGCCTGGAGTCCATTTCAGGGGCCTGGAAACACCATATATTTT

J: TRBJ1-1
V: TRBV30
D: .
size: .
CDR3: CAWSPPDPNTEAFF
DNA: TGTGCCTGGAGCCCCCCCGACCCGAACACTGAAGCTTTCTTT

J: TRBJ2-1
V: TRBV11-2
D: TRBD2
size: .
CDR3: CASTPSGYNEQFF
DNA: TGTGCCAGCACTCCTAGCGGGTACAATGAGCAGTTCTTC

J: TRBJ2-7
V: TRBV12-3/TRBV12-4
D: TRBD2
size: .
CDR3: CASSLRASGGFSYEQYF
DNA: TGTGCCAGCAGTTTAAGGGCTAGCGGGGGGTTTTCCTACGAGCAGTACTTC

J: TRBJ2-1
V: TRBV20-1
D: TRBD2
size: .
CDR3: CSARLAGVRNEQFF
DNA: TGCAGTGCTAGGCTAGCGGGTGTTCGCAATGAGCAGTTCTTC

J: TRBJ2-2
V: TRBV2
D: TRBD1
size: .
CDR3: CASSEGQYSTGELFF
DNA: TGTGCCAGCAGTGAGGGACAGTATAGCACCGGGGAGCTGTTTTTT